What follows is one TCR beta chain and its context. Its target is not known. These data originate in a study of monozygotic twins with cystic fibrosis. Study results and caveats: The repertoire was suggested to be naive-dominated, clonality median about 0.01. In 13 of 16 pairs, V gene usage was closest to the co-twin's. Monozygotic CF twins shared more identical nucleotide clonotypes than unrelated patients.

This CDR3 spans 13 amino acids. The J segment lost 3 bases and the V segment lost 7 bases, leaving 4 bases of the junction unmatched. Germline-derived CDR1 and CDR2 are SQVTM and ANQGSEA. Measured with immunoSEQ multiplex PCR; TCRdb has only the in-frame clones, and not every one. The sample contains around 10,000 clones, 99% of which appear only once. The clonotype comes from a young man with cystic fibrosis. The chain links TRBV29-1 to TRBJ2-1, with 9 bases aligning to TRBD2. Material for sequencing was blood. The DNA for the CDR3 is TGCAGCGCCCGACTAGCGGTCTACAATGAGCAGTTCTTC. Translation: CSARLAVYNEQFF.